This T cell receptor (beta chain) was captured by sequencing in a study of tumor-infiltrating lymphocytes in primary liver carcinoma (dated by TCRdb to 2017 to 2019). Notes on the research overall: Surgical resection was performed in China between late 2015 and early 2016 on about five patients with histopathologically diagnosed primary liver carcinoma. The tumors of the five patients were staged as T1-T3 N0M0, with maximum diameters ranging from roughly 4.2 to 10 cm. The study combined TCRbeta repertoire sequencing, expression microarrays and whole-exome sequencing across five regions of each liver tumor, with adjacent normal tissue and blood. A total of some 35 specimens from 5 patients went through TCRbeta repertoire sequencing, namely 25 tumor regions, 5 adjacent noncancerous liver tissues and 5 peripheral blood samples. Of the five patients, three men and two women aged 30 to 69 years, four had hepatocellular carcinoma and one had combined HCC and intrahepatic cholangiocarcinoma. Reproducibility between technical replicate repertoires was high, with correlation coefficients above 0.95 and mean shared-clone rates near 0.89. Each sample produced roughly 3.65 to 7.13 million productive TCRbeta reads, and read depth showed no significant difference between tissue types.

From V the trimming removes 5 bases and from J it removes 1 base, while the gene matches leave 7 bases of the junction unaccounted for. The germline V gene encodes CDR1 SQVTM and CDR2 ANQGSEA. The CDR3 sequence holds 14 residues, the cysteine and phenylalanine included. Only CDR3 DNA is held: 42 bases, read in frame from base 1. Blood RNA was extracted from unsorted whole blood with TRIzol reagent; germline DNA came from the DNeasy Blood & Tissue kit. At the time of sampling, the patients had chronic HBV infection and had not received any treatment. Before surgery, roughly 4 milliliters of peripheral blood were drawn into K2EDTA tubes. Overall results and qualifications from the work: Since the samples were bulk and unsorted, there was no way to compare CD4+ and CD8+ T cell repertoires. Because only the TCR beta chain was sequenced and unpaired alpha chains were not captured, true repertoire diversity is likely underestimated. Compared with blood, tumors had a significantly larger share of the repertoire taken up by the top 250 clones (p = 0.039). Only a few patients were included in the study, and the authors note that the findings should be validated in a larger study. Consistent with antigen-driven expansion, pairs of tumor regions showed higher repertoire overlap (mean roughly 35%) than either tumor-adjacent pairs (around 17%) or tumor-blood pairs (roughly 14%).

This clonotype was seen only a few times. No antigen is known for it. No much larger clone exists at a distance of one base, and base qualities are not known. Using a constant-region primer and ProtoScript II reverse transcriptase, TCRbeta-specific cDNA was reverse-transcribed from approximately 0.55 ug total RNA. The TCRbeta libraries were prepared through three rounds of nested multiplex PCR following a slightly modified ARM-PCR procedure. The first two PCR rounds used multiplex TRBV1-TRBV30 forward primers with a Cbeta reverse primer, each for about 10 cycles. Sample barcodes and Illumina adapters were attached in a final 25-cycle PCR using Deep VentR polymerase. Before sequencing, amplicons between 200 and 500 bp were purified from gel using a QIAquick gel extraction kit. TCRbeta amplicons were sequenced on an Illumina HiSeq 2500 with 250-bp paired-end reads. On the study's bioinformatics: Reads were quality-trimmed with Trimmomatic v0.33, and paired reads were merged with FLASH v1.2.11 to recover full CDR3 sequences. MiGEC v1.2.1b assigned V, D and J germline segments to the rearranged TCRbeta sequences. Clonotype statistics, along with Shannon-Wiener diversity indices, were calculated using VDJtools v1.0.0. To cut down on sampling bias, every analysis after diversity analysis relied on just the 250 most abundant clonotypes from each sample. Through fastp at Q25 and MiXCR, TCRdb rebuilt clones from the public reads, retaining in-frame beta chains. Rows with a matching CDR3 protein are joined into one entry that keeps the most common DNA and genes. It is TCRdb's table, rather than the study itself, that gives the V and J calls and clone size. Counted in this sample were 320,000 or so distinct CDR3 sequences; less than 75% of them appeared once. Together, the top ten hold more than 8.5% of the sample.

The rearranged segments are TRBV29-1 and TRBJ2-7, and 8 junction bases match TRBD2. The receptor comes from a man in his forties with primary liver carcinoma and hepatitis B virus infection. Source material: peripheral blood. The CDR3 region reads CSVLGLAGSYEQYF. The DNA is TGCAGCGTTTTAGGGCTAGCGGGTTCCTACGAGCAGTACTTC.